This T cell receptor beta chain was profiled in a study of cytomegalovirus exposure and HLA in healthy donors. At the level of the study: Findings of an earlier analysis included some 110 million unique TCR beta sequences from roughly 200 million T cells. Study outcomes and limitations: The authors later found most CMV-associated TCR beta chains appeared HLA-restricted.

Germline CDR1 reads MNHEY; CDR2 reads SMNVEV (reference sequence). V lost 5 bases to trimming and J lost 0 bases; unmatched junction nucleotides: 7. The CDR3 loop spans 15 amino acids. 60 Vbeta and 13 Jbeta primers were used in PCR. Sequencing was performed with immunoSEQ multiplex PCR; in TCRdb, only in-frame clones are kept and a portion is missing. The sample lists 140,000 to 150,000 clones; around three quarters were seen once. The sample holds one count of this clone. Its antigen remains unidentified. Sequencing input: PBMCs. The rearrangement uses TRBV27 and TRBJ2-7; 7 positions agree with TRBD2. The clonotype was recovered from a woman in her sixties or seventies in good health and CMV-seropositive. CDR3 sequence reads: CASSPRASGSYEQYF. For the CDR3, the DNA is TGTGCCAGCAGTCCCCGGGCTAGCGGCTCCTACGAGCAGTACTTC.